This T cell receptor (beta chain) was sequenced in a study of T-cell reconstitution after alpha-beta-depleted transplantation in children. Study-wide results and caveats: In patients about two months after transplant, alpha-beta T cells reportedly arose from several hundred expanded graft clones. Some patients owed their high day-60 TCRbeta diversity to surviving recipient T cells and thymic progenitors.

For this clonotype: The antigen is undetermined.

Germline values: CDR1 SNHLY, CDR2 FYNNEI. This CDR3 is built from 16 residues. After removal of 6 bases from V and 0 bases from J, the junction contained 7 bases not matched to a gene. Researchers prepared the TCRbeta library using unique molecular identifiers, the study reports. TCRdb ran MiXCR on the PCR reads and lists one entry per CDR3 protein. The sample lists about 400,000 distinct CDR3 sequences, about a sixth occurring once. The V call is TRBV2, the J call TRBJ2-2; 7 bases agree with TRBD1. Specimen: PBMCs, mostly from graft donor cells, collected 360 days after TCRalphabeta/CD19-depleted stem cell transplant. The clonotype was recovered from a boy in the first two years of life who had a stem cell transplant for Wiskott-Aldrich syndrome, so the T cells may come from the graft donor. CDR3 amino acids: CASSAQGSANTGELFF. DNA for the CDR3: TGTGCCAGCAGCGCACAGGGGTCCGCGAACACCGGGGAGCTGTTTTTT.